The next 32 T cell receptor beta chains were all read from a single sample in a study of blood T cell repertoires in COVID-19. TCRdb keeps only in-frame clones here, not all; method: immunoSEQ multiplex PCR. Among about 280,000 clones, roughly 85% were seen once, and the ten largest hold over 4%. The material sequenced was PBMCs or T cells enriched from blood (not recorded which). The origin of the receptors is a man aged 35-49 years who had been exposed to COVID-19.

This chain connects TRBV5-1 to TRBJ2-3; 7 nucleotides agree with TRBD1. This CDR3 spans 13 amino acids. The germline V gene has CDR1 SGHRS and CDR2 YFSETQ. V lost 0 bases, J lost 10 bases, and 5 bases stayed unmatched. The CDR3 is CASSLGQGFAQYF. The CDR3 nucleotides read TGCGCCAGCAGCTTGGGACAGGGTTTTGCGCAGTATTTT.

This chain links TRBV6-5 with TRBJ2-1; 8 positions agree with TRBD1. Trimming removed 8 bases from V and 0 bases from J; junction bases left unmatched: 3. Germline-derived CDR1 and CDR2 are MNHEY and SVGAGI. The CDR3 is 14 amino acids. For the CDR3, the DNA is TGTGCCAGCGAAACAGGGGGCTCCTACAATGAGCAGTTCTTC. This sequence encodes CASETGGSYNEQFF.

J is TRBJ2-1 and V is TRBV25-1; 10 bases line up with TRBD2. The CDR3 is 16 amino acids. Germline CDR1 is MGHDK and CDR2 is SYGVNS. V was clipped by 6 bases and J by 8 bases; unmatched bases: 13. The CDR3 here is CASSPYLAGGVDEQFF. The DNA of the CDR3 is TGTGCCAGCAGCCCCTATTTAGCGGGAGGTGTTGATGAGCAGTTCTTC.

The V and J genes are TRBV6-4 and TRBJ2-2; 7 bases fit TRBD1. The CDR3 has 15 residues. The germline V gene encodes CDR1 MRHNA and CDR2 SNTAGT. After removal of 5 bases from V and 2 bases from J, the junction contained 5 bases not matched to a gene. The CDR3 DNA is TGTGCCAGCAGTTCCGGGACAGTCAACACCGGGGAGCTGTTTTTT. This sequence encodes CASSSGTVNTGELFF.

This sequence joins TRBV19 and TRBJ2-2; 7 nucleotides match TRBD2. The J segment lost 5 bases and the V segment lost 8 bases, leaving 5 bases of the junction unmatched. Germline CDR1 LNHDA, CDR2 SQIVND (reference sequence). CDR3 size: 13 residues. The CDR3 coding sequence is TGTGCCAGTGGCCTAGCGGTTACCGGGGAGCTGTTTTTT. It translates to CASGLAVTGELFF.

The chain joins TRBV5-1 to TRBJ1-2; no firm D call. From germline, CDR1 is SGHRS and CDR2 YFSETQ. Trimming removed 4 bases from V and 3 bases from J, with 10 bases in between. This CDR3 has 13 amino acids. CDR3 nucleotide sequence: TGCGCCAGCAGCCTCGAACGGTACTATGGCTACACCTTC. This translates into CASSLERYYGYTF.

This clone has only a few counts. The J gene is TRBJ1-2, the V gene TRBV12-2; TRBD1 was called by the table and not checked on the DNA. TRBV12-2 is shown as a pseudogene. The CDR3 has 14 amino acids. CDR3 DNA sequence: TGTGCAAGTCGCGCAGGGGTTCGACTCTATGGCTACACCTTC. As protein: CASRAGVRLYGYTF.

The genes are TRBV3-1 (or the pseudogene TRBV3-2) and TRBJ2-1, with D possibly matching TRBD1 (6 bases). Germline CDR1 LGHDT, CDR2 YNNKEL (reference sequence). This CDR3 contains 15 residues. With 1 base removed from V and 4 bases from J, the gap between germline ends came to 11 bases. The CDR3 spells CASSQVQGLYNEQFF. CDR3 DNA sequence: TGTGCCAGCAGCCAAGTACAGGGCCTTTACAATGAGCAGTTCTTC.

This clone has only a few counts. This sequence joins TRBV27 and TRBJ2-1; D is possibly TRBD2 (5 bases). CDR3 length: 16 amino acids. The V and J ends lost 2 bases and 8 bases respectively, with 19 bases between them. The V gene's germline CDR1 is MNHEY and CDR2 SMNVEV (reference sequence). The CDR3, as DNA: TGTGCCAGCAGTTTAGGTTCGAGGGTACGGAGCCATGAGCAGTTCTTC. Protein: CASSLGSRVRSHEQFF.

The chain couples TRBV7-9 to TRBJ1-2; TRBD1 is a possible D gene (5 bases). The CDR3 spans 13 residues. CDR1 is SEHNR, CDR2 FQNEAQ, per germline (reference sequence). Trimming cost V 0 bases and J 10 bases, with 12 bases left between them. CDR3 loop: CASSLAGRQTYTF. For the CDR3, the DNA is TGTGCCAGCAGCTTAGCGGGGCGACAGACCTACACCTTC.

This clone was found many times. This chain joins TRBV11-2 and TRBJ2-5; D unclear. This CDR3 has 15 amino acids. CDR1 is SGHAT and CDR2 is FQNNGV in the germline V gene. Trimming removed 0 bases from V and 1 base from J, with 9 bases in between. CDR3 nucleotide sequence: TGTGCCAGCAGCTTAGATGGTGATAGCCAAGAGACCCAGTACTTC. Protein: CASSLDGDSQETQYF.

The CDR3 nucleotides are TGTGCCAGCAGTAGTAAGACTAGCGGGAGTTCTGATACGCAGTATTTT. Translation gives CASSSKTSGSSDTQYF. This sequence joins TRBV7-3 and TRBJ2-3; 12 bases are a match to TRBD2. Looked up from germline, CDR1 is SGHTA and CDR2 is FQGTGA. V gave up 6 bases and J gave up 6 bases; unmatched junction bases: 10. The CDR3 extends over 16 amino acids.

J is TRBJ2-3 and V is TRBV10-1, with D possibly being TRBD2 (6 bases). Germline CDR1 WNHNN, CDR2 SYGVQD (reference sequence). This CDR3 comprises 15 residues. Trimming cost V 3 bases and J 2 bases, with 12 bases left between them. The CDR3 sequence is CASSDRGSFTDTQYF. The CDR3 nucleotides are TGCGCCAGCAGTGACCGGGGGTCTTTCACAGATACGCAGTATTTT.

This sequence joins TRBV7-3 and TRBJ2-1, with 11 positions matching TRBD2. CDR1 and CDR2 (germline): SGHTA, FQGTGA. Germline trimming cut 5 bases from V and 9 bases from J; bases unmatched to any gene: 12. The CDR3 is 16 residues long. CDR3 sequence (DNA): TGTGCCAGCAGCCGGACTAGCGGGTACCTCGGCAGTGAGCAGTTCTTC. Its translation: CASSRTSGYLGSEQFF.

The gene calls are TRBV7-2 and TRBJ2-3, with D perhaps TRBD1 (6 bases). The V end was cut by 5 bases, the J end by 0 bases, with 18 bases between. Germline CDR1 reads SGHTA; CDR2 reads FQGNSA. The length of the CDR3 is 17 residues. The CDR3 loop reads CASSLGYAGTSTDTQYF. CDR3 in DNA: TGTGCCAGCAGCCTGGGTTATGCCGGGACAAGCACAGATACGCAGTATTTT.

This clone has more than one count but fewer than ten. The rearrangement links TRBV15 to TRBJ2-7; 9 nucleotides align to TRBD2. The CDR3 contains 15 residues. V dropped 0 bases and J dropped 9; count of bases not matched to a gene: 9. CDR1 LNHNV and CDR2 YYDKDF come from the germline V gene (reference sequence). The DNA for the CDR3 is TGTGCCACCAGCAGAGATGGGACTAGCAGCGGGTCGCAGTACTTC. Translated: CATSRDGTSSGSQYF.

The chain joins TRBV7-6 to TRBJ2-7; the match to TRBD2 covers 13 bases. There are 16 residues in the CDR3. Germline V gene sequence: CDR1 SGHVS, CDR2 FNYEAQ. V was clipped by 5 bases and J by 3 bases; unmatched bases: 7. The CDR3 loop is CASSLEGLAGYYEQYF. CDR3 coding DNA: TGTGCCAGCAGCCTAGAGGGACTAGCGGGATACTACGAGCAGTACTTC.

The chain couples TRBV30 to TRBJ2-3; D may be TRBD1 (5 bases). This CDR3 is 12 amino acids long. CDR1 and CDR2 from the germline V gene are GTSNPN and SVGIG (reference sequence). The V gene lost 2 bases and the J gene lost 4 bases, with 7 bases spanning the gap. CDR3 protein: CAWSYRSDTQYF. In DNA form, the CDR3 reads TGTGCCTGGAGTTACAGGTCAGATACGCAGTATTTT.

The rearrangement uses TRBV27 and TRBJ2-3, with D unclear. V lost 6 bases, J lost 2 bases, and 9 bases lay in between. This CDR3 is built from 13 residues. In germline, CDR1 is MNHEY, CDR2 SMNVEV (reference sequence). The CDR3 loop is CASSQRVTDTQYF. The CDR3 DNA reads TGTGCCAGCAGCCAACGGGTCACAGATACGCAGTATTTT.

This clone turned up a few times. V usage is TRBV4-2 and J usage is TRBJ2-3, with 7 bases fitting TRBD2. This CDR3 comprises 15 residues. Germline CDR1 and CDR2: LGHNA and YNFKEQ. V lost 1 base to trimming and J lost 4 bases; unmatched junction nucleotides: 5. The CDR3: CASSQAERESDTQYF. CDR3 DNA sequence: TGTGCCAGCAGCCAAGCGGAGCGGGAATCAGATACGCAGTATTTT.

J is TRBJ1-3 and V is TRBV3-1 (or the pseudogene TRBV3-2), with 7 bases lining up with TRBD1. V lost 7 bases, J lost 15 bases, and 12 bases stayed unmatched. The germline CDR1 and CDR2 sequences are LGHDT and YNNKEL (reference sequence). The CDR3 sequence is 12 residues long. The CDR3 DNA reads as TGTGCCAGCACCCGAGGGGCGGGACAGACATATTTT. The encoded protein is CASTRGAGQTYF.

This clone was detected a few times. J is TRBJ1-2 and V is TRBV24-1; D unclear. CDR1 and CDR2 from the germline V gene are KGHDR and SFDVKD. CDR3 length: 14 amino acids. Trimming took 0 bases from V and 1 from J, leaving 5 bases between them. The CDR3 is CATSDLRSNYGYTF. CDR3 DNA: TGTGCCACCAGTGATTTGCGGAGTAACTATGGCTACACCTTC.

This clone was seen a few times. V usage is TRBV12-3 or TRBV12-4 and J usage is TRBJ2-2; weak D call: TRBD2 (5 bases). The CDR3 is 12 residues long. The V end was cut by 11 bases, the J end by 0 bases, with 7 bases between. The CDR3 DNA sequence: TGTGCCGGGAGCGCGAACACCGGGGAGCTGTTTTTT. Amino acids: CAGSANTGELFF.

V usage is TRBV5-5 and J usage is TRBJ1-5; no definite D call. CDR1 is SGHKS, CDR2 YYEKEE, per germline (reference sequence). The CDR3 covers 17 residues. V lost 3 bases and J 6 bases, leaving 22 bases between the germline ends. The CDR3 DNA sequence: TGTGCCAGCAGCTCCAACGCAGCCACAACAAGCGTTCAGCCCCAGCATTTT. It translates to CASSSNAATTSVQPQHF.

The V call is TRBV7-9, the J call TRBJ1-5; D gene unclear. The CDR3 has 18 amino acids. V lost 4 bases, J lost 7 bases, and 26 bases lay in between. Germline V gene lookup returns CDR1 SEHNR and CDR2 FQNEAQ (reference sequence). CDR3 coding DNA: TGTGCCAGCAGCTCCACTAGGGTAATTCCGGTTAAGGACCAGCCCCAGCATTTT. It codes for CASSSTRVIPVKDQPQHF.

This clone was seen more than once but under ten times. The V and J genes are TRBV6-1 and TRBJ1-5; D is unclear. Trimming shortened V by 4 bases and J by 1 base, and 14 bases separated the two germline ends. CDR1 MNHNS and CDR2 SASEGT come from the germline V gene. This CDR3 contains 16 residues. DNA for the CDR3: TGTGCCAGCAGTGCCGCCCTAACTTTCAGCAATCAGCCCCAGCATTTT. It yields the protein CASSAALTFSNQPQHF.

The V and J genes are TRBV11-2 and TRBJ2-7, with no clear D. Germline V gives CDR1 SGHAT, CDR2 FQNNGV. CDR3 length: 12 amino acids. V lost 4 bases to trimming and J lost 6 bases, with 10 bases between them. The CDR3 protein is CASSSSYGEQYF. In DNA, the CDR3 is TGTGCCAGCAGCTCGTCCTATGGCGAGCAGTACTTC. Full variable domain (rest looked up from reference TRBV11-2 and TRBJ2-7): EAGVAQSPRYKIIEKRQSVAFWCNPISGHATLYWYQQILGQGPKLLIQFQNNGVVDDSQLPKDRFSAERLKGVDSTLKIQPAKLEDSAVYLCASSSSYGEQYFGPGTRLTVT.

The gene calls are TRBV5-6 and TRBJ1-1, with D uncertain. This CDR3 has 12 residues. The V gene's germline CDR1 is SGHDT and CDR2 YYEEEE. V was cut by 1 base and J by 8 bases, with 9 bases left in between. CDR3: CASSLNRVEAFF. CDR3 nucleotide sequence: TGTGCCAGCAGCTTGAACAGAGTAGAAGCTTTCTTT.

The J gene is TRBJ1-3, the V gene TRBV12-5, with 8 positions matching TRBD1. V dropped 6 bases and J dropped 4; count of bases not matched to a gene: 11. CDR3 size: 16 residues. Germline CDR1 reads LGHNT; CDR2 reads FRNRAP. The CDR3 nucleotides are TGTGCTAGTGGGGCGCGACAGGGGCGGATCGGAAACACCATATATTTT. Residues: CASGARQGRIGNTIYF.

This sequence joins TRBV9 and TRBJ2-3; 7 bases fit TRBD2. This CDR3 contains 11 residues. Germline CDR1 is SGDLS and CDR2 is YYNGEE. Unmatched junction bases numbered 2, after V lost 7 bases and J lost 6 bases. The CDR3 bases are TGTGCCAGCGCCGGGGGGGATACGCAGTATTTT. This encodes CASAGGDTQYF.

A single count supports this clone. The chain has TRBV7-2 and TRBJ1-1, with a weak D call TRBD1 (5 bases). In germline, CDR1 is SGHTA, CDR2 FQGNSA. The CDR3 has 15 residues. The germline V and J ends were trimmed by 5 bases and 3 bases, with 16 bases remaining between them. CDR3 DNA sequence: TGTGCCAGCAGCCCCCAGGCAGGGCGAGACACTGAAGCTTTCTTT. This encodes CASSPQAGRDTEAFF.

The chain combines TRBV6-5 with TRBJ1-5; tentative D call: TRBD1 (6 bases). From germline, CDR1 is MNHEY and CDR2 SVGAGI. V lost 0 bases to trimming and J lost 7 bases, with 10 bases between them. The CDR3 extends over 14 amino acids. The CDR3 DNA follows: TGTGCCAGCAGTTACTCCGTGGGGGCACAGCCCCAGCATTTT. Translating it yields CASSYSVGAQPQHF.